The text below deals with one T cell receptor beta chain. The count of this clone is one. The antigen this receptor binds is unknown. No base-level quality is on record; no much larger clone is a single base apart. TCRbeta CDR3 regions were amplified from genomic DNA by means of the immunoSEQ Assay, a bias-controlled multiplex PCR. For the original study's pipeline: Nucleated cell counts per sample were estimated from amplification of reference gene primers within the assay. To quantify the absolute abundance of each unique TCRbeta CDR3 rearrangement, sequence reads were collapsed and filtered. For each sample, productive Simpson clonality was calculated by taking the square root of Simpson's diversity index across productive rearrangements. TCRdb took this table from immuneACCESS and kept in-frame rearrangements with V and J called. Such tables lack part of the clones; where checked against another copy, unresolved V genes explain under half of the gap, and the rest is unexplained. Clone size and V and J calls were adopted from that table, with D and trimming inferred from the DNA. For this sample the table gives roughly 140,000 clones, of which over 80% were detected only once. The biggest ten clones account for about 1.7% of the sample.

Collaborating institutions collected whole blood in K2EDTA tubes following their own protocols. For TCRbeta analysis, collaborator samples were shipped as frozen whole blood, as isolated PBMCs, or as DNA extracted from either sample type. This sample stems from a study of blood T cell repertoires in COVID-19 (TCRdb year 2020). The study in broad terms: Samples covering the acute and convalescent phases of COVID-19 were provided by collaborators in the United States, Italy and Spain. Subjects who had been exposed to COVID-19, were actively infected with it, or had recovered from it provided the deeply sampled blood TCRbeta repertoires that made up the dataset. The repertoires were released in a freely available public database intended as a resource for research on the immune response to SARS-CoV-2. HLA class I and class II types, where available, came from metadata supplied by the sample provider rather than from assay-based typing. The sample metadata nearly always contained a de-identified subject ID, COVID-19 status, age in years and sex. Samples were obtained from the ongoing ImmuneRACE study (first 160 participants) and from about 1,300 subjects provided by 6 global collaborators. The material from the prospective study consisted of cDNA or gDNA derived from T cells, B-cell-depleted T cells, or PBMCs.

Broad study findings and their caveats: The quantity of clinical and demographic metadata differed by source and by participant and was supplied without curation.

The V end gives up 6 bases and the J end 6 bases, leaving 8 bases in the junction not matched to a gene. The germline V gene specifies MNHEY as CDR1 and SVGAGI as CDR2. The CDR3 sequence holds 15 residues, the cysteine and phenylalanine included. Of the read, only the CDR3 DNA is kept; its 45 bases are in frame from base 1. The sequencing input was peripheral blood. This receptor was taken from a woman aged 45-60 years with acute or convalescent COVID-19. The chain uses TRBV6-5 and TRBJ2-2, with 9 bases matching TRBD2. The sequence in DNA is TGTGCCAGCAGCCAAGCGGGACTAGCTCCCGGGGAGCTGTTTTTT. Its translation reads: CASSQAGLAPGELFF.